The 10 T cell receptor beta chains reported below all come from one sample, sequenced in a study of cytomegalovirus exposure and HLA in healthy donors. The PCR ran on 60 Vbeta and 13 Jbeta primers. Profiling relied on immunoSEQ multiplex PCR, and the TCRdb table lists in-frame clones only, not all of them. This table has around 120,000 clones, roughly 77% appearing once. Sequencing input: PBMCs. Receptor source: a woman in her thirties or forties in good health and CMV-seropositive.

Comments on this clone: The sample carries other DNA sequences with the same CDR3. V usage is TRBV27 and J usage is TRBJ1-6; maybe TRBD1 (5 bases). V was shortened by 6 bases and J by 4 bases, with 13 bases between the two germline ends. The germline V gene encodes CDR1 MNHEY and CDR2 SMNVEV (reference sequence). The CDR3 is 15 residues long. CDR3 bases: TGTGCCAGCAGGCAGGACACCGTTTATAATTCACCCCTCCACTTT. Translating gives CASRQDTVYNSPLHF.

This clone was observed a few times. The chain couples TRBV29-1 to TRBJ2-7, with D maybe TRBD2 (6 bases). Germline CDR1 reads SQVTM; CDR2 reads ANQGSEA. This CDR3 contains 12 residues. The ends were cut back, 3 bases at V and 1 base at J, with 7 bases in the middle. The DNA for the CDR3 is TGCAGCGTTGAGGAGGGGTCCTACGAGCAGTACTTC. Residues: CSVEEGSYEQYF.

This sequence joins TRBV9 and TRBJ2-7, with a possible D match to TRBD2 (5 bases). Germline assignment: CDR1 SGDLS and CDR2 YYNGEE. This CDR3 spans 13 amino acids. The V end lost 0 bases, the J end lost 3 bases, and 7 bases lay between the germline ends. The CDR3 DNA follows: TGTGCCAGCAGCGTAGATCGGGGCTACGAGCAGTACTTC. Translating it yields CASSVDRGYEQYF.

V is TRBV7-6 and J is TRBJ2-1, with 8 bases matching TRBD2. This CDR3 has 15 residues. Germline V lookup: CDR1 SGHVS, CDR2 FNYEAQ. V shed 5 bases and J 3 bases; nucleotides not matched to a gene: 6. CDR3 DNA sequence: TGTGCCAGCAGCCAGGGACTAGGAGGCTACAATGAGCAGTTCTTC. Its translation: CASSQGLGGYNEQFF.

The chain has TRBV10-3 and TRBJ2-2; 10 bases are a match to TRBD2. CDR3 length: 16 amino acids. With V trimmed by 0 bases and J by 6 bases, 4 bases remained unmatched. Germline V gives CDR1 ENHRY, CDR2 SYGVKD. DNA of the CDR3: TGTGCCATCAGTGAGTCGAGACTAGCGGGTGCCGGGGAGCTGTTTTTT. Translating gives CAISESRLAGAGELFF.

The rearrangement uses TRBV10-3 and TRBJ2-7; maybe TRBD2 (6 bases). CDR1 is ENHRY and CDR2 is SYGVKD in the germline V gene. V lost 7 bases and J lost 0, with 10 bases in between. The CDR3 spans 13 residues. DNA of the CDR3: TGTGCCATCACGGGGGACCACTCCTACGAGCAGTACTTC. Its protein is CAITGDHSYEQYF.

CDR3 DNA: TGTGCCAGCAGTTTTAACAGGGAAAACACCGGGGAGCTGTTTTTT. It translates to CASSFNRENTGELFF. The chain is built from TRBV5-6 and TRBJ2-2, with D maybe TRBD1 (6 bases). Trimming took off 5 bases at V and 2 bases at J, with 13 bases between the two ends. CDR1 is SGHDT and CDR2 is YYEEEE in the germline V gene. The CDR3 runs to 15 residues.

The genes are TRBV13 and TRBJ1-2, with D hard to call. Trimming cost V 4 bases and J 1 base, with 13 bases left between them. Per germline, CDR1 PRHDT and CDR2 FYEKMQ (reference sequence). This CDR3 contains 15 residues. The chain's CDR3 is CASSSRGFHNYGYTF. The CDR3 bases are TGTGCCAGCAGCTCGCGGGGATTCCATAACTATGGCTACACCTTC. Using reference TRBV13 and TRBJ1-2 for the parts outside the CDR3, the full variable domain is AAGVIQSPRHLIKEKRETATLKCYPIPRHDTVYWYQQGPGQDPQFLISFYEKMQSDKGSIPDRFSAQQFSDYHSELNMSSLELGDSALYFCASSSRGFHNYGYTFGSGTRLTVV.

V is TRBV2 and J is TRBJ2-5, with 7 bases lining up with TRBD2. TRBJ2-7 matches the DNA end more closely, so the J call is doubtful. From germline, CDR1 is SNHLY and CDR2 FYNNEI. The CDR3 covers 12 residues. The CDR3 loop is CATSRGAYEQYF. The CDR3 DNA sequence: TGTGCCACCTCTCGGGGGGCCTACGAGCAGTACTTC.

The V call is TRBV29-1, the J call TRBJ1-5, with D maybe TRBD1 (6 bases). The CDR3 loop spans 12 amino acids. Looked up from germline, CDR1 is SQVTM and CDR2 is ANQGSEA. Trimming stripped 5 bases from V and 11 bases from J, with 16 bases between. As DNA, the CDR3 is TGCAGCGTTACGGGACACCAAAGGACCCAGCATTTT. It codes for CSVTGHQRTQHF.